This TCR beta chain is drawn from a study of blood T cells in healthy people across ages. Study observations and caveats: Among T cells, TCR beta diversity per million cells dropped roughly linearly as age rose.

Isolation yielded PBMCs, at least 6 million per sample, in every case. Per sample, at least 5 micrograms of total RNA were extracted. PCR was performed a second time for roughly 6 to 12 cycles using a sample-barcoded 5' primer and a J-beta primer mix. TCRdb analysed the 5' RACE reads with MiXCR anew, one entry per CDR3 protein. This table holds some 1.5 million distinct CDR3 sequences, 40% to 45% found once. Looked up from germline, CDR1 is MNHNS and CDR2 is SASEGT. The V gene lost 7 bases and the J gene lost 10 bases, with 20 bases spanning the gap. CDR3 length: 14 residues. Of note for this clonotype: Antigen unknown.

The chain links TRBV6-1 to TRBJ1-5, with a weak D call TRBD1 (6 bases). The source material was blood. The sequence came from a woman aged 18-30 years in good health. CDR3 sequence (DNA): TGTGCCAGCACCGAGGGCCAGGGGCCCCTTCCCCAGCATTTT. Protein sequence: CASTEGQGPLPQHF.